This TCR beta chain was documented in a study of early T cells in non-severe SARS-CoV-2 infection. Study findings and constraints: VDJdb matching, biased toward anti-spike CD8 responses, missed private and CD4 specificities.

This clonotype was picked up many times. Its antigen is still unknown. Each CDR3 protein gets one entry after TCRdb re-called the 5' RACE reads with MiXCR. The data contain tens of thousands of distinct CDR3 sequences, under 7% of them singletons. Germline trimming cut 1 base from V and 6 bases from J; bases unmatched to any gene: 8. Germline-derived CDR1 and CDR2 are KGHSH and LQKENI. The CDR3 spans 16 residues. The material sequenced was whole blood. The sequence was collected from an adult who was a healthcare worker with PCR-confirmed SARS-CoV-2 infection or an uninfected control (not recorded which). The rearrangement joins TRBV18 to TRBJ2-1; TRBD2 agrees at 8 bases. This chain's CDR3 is CASSPLSGLGANEQFF. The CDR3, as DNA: TGTGCCAGCTCACCACTTTCGGGACTAGGCGCCAATGAGCAGTTCTTC.